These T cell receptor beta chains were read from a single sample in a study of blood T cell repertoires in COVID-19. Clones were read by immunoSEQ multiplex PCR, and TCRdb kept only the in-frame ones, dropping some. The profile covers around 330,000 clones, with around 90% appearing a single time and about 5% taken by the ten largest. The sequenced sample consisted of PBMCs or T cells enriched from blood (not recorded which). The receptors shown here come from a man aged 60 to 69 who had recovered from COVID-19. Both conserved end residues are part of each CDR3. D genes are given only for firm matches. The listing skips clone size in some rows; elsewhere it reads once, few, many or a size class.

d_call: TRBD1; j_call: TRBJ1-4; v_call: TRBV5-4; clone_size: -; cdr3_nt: TGTGCCAGCAGCGGTGGGACAGGGGGCACTGAAAAACTGTTTTTT; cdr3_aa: CASSGGTGGTEKLFF
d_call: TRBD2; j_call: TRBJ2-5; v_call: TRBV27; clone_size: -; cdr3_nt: TGTGCCAGCAGTCCCCGGACTAGCGCCCTAGGTTTACAAGAGACCCAGTACTTC; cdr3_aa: CASSPRTSALGLQETQYF
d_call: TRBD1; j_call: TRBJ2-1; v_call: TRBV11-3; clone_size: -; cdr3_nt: TGTGCCAGCAGCCCCGACCGGGACAGGGGGTTAAATGAGCAGTTCTTC; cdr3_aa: CASSPDRDRGLNEQFF
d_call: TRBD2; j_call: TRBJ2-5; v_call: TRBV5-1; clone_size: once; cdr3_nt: TGCGCCAGCAGCCAAAGGACTAGTGGGAAAGAGACCCAGTACTTC; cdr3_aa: CASSQRTSGKETQYF
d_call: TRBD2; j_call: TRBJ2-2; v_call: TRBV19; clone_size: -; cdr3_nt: TGTGCCAGTAGTATAGATCGCCTAGCGGGAGGGCCGAACACCGGGGAGCTGTTTTTT; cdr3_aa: CASSIDRLAGGPNTGELFF
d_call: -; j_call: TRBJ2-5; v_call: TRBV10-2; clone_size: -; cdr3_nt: TGCGCCAGCAGTCCCAGGGTTACGTACCAAGAGACCCAGTACTTC; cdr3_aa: CASSPRVTYQETQYF
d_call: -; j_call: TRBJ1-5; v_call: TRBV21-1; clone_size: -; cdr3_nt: TGTGCCAGCAGCAAAAGGACAGCTCGACTCAATCAGCCCCAGCATTTT; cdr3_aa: CASSKRTARLNQPQHF
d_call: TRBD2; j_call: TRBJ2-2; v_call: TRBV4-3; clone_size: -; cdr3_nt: TGCGCCAGCAGCCAAGAGCTAGCGGGAGCCCCCGCCGGGGAGCTGTTTTTT; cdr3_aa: CASSQELAGAPAGELFF
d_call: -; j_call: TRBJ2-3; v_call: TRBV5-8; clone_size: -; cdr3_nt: TGTGCCAGCAGCGGCGGGCCCTTCGCAGATACGCAGTATTTT; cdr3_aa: CASSGGPFADTQYF
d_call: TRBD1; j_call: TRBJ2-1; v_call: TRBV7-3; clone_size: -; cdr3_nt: TGTGCCAGCAGCTTACCTGGGACAGGGCTCCCCAATGAGCAGTTCTTC; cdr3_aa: CASSLPGTGLPNEQFF
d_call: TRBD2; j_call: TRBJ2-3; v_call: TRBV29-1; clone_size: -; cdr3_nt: TGCAGCGTGGTGGGGGGAGCGGGAGGGTCAGATACGCAGTATTTT; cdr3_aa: CSVVGGAGGSDTQYF
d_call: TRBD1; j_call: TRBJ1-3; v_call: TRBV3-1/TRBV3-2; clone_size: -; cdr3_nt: TGTGCCAGCAGCCAGATACAGGGGAGTTCTGGAAACACCATATATTTT; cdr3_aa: CASSQIQGSSGNTIYF
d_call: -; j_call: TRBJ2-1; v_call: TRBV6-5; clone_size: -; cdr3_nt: TGTGCCAGCAGTTACTCGACTATTTCTGAGCAGTTCTTC; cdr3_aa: CASSYSTISEQFF
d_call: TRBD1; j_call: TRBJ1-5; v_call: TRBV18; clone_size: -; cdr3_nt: TGTGCCAGCTCACCGGACAGGATCAGCCAGCCCCAGCATTTT; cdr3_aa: CASSPDRISQPQHF
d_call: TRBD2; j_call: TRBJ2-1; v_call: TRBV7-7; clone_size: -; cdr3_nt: TGTGCTAGCAGCAGGACTAGCGGGCGGGACTACAATGAGCAGTTCTTC; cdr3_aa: CASSRTSGRDYNEQFF
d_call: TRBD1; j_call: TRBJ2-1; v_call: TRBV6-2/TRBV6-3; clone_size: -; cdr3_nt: TGTGCCAGCAGTGGCCGGGACAGGGAGTACAATGAGCAGTTCTTC; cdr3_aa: CASSGRDREYNEQFF
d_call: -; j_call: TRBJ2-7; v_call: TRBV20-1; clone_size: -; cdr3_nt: TGCAGTGCTAGGGCGAGGGAGCAGTACTTC; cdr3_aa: CSARAREQYF
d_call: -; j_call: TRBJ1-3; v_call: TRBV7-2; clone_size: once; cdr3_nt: TGTGCCAGCAGTACAGGTTCTGGAAACACCATATATTTT; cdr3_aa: CASSTGSGNTIYF
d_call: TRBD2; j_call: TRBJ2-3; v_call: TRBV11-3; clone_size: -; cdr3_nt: TGTGCCAGCAGCTTACGTCTAGCGGGGGTCACAGATACGCAGTATTTT; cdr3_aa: CASSLRLAGVTDTQYF
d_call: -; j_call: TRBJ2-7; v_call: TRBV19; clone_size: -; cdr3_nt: TGTGCCAGTAGTGGCCAGGGTGGCGCCTACGAGCAGTACTTC; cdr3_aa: CASSGQGGAYEQYF
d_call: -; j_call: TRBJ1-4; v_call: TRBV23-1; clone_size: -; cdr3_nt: TGCGCCAGCAGTCAATATTACCGCGCAACTAATGAAAAACTGTTTTTT; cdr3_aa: CASSQYYRATNEKLFF
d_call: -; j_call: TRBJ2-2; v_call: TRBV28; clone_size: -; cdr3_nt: TGTGCCAGCAGTTTCCCCAGCACCGGGGAGCTGTTTTTT; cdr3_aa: CASSFPSTGELFF
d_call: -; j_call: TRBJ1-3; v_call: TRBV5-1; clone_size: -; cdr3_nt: TGCGCCAGCAGACCGGAGATCCAAGCCTCTGGAAACACCATATATTTT; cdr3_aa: CASRPEIQASGNTIYF
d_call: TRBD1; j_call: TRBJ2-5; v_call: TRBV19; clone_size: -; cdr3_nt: TGTGCCAGTAGTACCAACAGGGGGCGAGTCTTGGAGACCCAGTACTTC; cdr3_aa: CASSTNRGRVLETQYF
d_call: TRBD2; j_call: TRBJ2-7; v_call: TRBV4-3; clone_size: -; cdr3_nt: TGCGCCAGCAGCCAACGACTAGCGGGGGAAAGCTCCTACGAGCAGTACTTC; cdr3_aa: CASSQRLAGESSYEQYF
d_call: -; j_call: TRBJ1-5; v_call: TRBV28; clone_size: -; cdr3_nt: TGTGCCAGCAGCCCAAATCAGCCCCAGCATTTT; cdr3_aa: CASSPNQPQHF
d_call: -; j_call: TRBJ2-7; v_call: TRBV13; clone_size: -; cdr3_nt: TGTGCCAGCAGCGGGAGCTCCTACGAGCAGTACTTC; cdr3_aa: CASSGSSYEQYF
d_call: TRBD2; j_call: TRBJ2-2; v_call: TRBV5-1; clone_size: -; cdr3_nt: TGCGCCAGCAGCTTGCGGGAGGGCCGATTGGGGGAGCTGTTTTTT; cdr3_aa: CASSLREGRLGELFF
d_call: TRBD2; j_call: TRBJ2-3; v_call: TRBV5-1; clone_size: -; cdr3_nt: TGCGCCAGCAGCGGAGGACTAGCGGAGGGTACGCAGTATTTT; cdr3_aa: CASSGGLAEGTQYF
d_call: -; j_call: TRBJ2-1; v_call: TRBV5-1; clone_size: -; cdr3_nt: TGCGCCAGCAGCTTGGTACTTTACAATGAGCAGTTCTTC; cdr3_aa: CASSLVLYNEQFF
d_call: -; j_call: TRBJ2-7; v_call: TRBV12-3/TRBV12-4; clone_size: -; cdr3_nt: TGTGCCAGCAGTTTCGGGGACTCCTACGAGCAGTACTTC; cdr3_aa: CASSFGDSYEQYF
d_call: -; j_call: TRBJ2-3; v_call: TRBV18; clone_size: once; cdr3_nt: TGTGCCAGCTCACCACAACAGGATCCAGATACGCAGTATTTT; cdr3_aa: CASSPQQDPDTQYF
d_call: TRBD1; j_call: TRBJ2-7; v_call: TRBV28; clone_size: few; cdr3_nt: TGTGCCAGCAGTAGACCGGGACAGGGGGCTTACGAGCAGTACTTC; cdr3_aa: CASSRPGQGAYEQYF
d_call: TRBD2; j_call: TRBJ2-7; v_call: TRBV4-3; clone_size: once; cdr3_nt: TGCGCCAGCAGCCGGGGGACTAGCGGGACTTCCTACGAGCAGTACTTC; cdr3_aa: CASSRGTSGTSYEQYF
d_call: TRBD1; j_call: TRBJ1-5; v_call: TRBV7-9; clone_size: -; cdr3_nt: TGTGCCAGCAGCTTAACAGGGGGCAATCAGCCCCAGCATTTT; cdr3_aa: CASSLTGGNQPQHF
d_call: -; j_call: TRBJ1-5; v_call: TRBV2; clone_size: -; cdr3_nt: TGTGCCAGCAGTGAGCGTGTATATAGCAATCAGCCCCAGCATTTT; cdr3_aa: CASSERVYSNQPQHF
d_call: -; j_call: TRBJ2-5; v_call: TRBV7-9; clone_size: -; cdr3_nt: TGTGCCAGCAGCTCCTCCGGGCAAGAGACCCAGTACTTC; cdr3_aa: CASSSSGQETQYF
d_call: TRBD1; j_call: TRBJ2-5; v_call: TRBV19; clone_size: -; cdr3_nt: TGTGCCAGTAGTCCACGGACAGGGTGGGAGACCCAGTACTTC; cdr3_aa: CASSPRTGWETQYF
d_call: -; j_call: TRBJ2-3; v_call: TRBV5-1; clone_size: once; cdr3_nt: TGCGCCAGCAGGATTGGTGTCGCGGATACGCAGTATTTT; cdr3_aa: CASRIGVADTQYF
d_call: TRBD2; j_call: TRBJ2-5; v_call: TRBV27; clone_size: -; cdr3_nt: TGTGCCAGCAGTCCGACCCTTAGCGGGCGGGAGACCCAGTACTTC; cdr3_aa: CASSPTLSGRETQYF
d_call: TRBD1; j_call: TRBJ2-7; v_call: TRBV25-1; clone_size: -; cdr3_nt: TGTGCCAGCAGTACGCAGGGGGCGATCTACGAGCAGTACTTC; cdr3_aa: CASSTQGAIYEQYF
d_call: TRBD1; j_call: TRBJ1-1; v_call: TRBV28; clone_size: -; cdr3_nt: TGTGCCAGCAGCTTAGACAGGGTTACTGAAGCTTTCTTT; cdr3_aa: CASSLDRVTEAFF
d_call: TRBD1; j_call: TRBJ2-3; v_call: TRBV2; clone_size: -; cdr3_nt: TGTGCCAGCACTCCACCTCAGGGGGTTGTGACAGATACGCAGTATTTT; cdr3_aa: CASTPPQGVVTDTQYF
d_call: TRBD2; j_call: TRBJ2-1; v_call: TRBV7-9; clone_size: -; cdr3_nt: TGTGCCAGCAGCTTAGATCTAGCGGGATGGGGCAATGAGCAGTTCTTC; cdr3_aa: CASSLDLAGWGNEQFF
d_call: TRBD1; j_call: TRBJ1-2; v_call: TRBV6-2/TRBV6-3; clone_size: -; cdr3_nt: TGTGCCAGCAGTCAGGGGGCGTCTAACTATGGCTACACCTTC; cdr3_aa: CASSQGASNYGYTF
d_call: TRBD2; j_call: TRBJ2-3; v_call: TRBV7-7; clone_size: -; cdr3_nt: TGTGCTAGCAGCTTGACTAGCGGGAGGGCAGATACGCAGTATTTT; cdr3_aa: CASSLTSGRADTQYF
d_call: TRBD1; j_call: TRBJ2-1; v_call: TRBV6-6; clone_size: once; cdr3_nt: TGTGCCAGCAGTACGAACAGGGGGCAATACAATGAGCAGTTCTTC; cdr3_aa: CASSTNRGQYNEQFF
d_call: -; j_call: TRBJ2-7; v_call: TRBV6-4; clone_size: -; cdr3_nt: TGTGCCAGCCTTTGGAGGGACTCCGTCTTAGGGCAGTACTTC; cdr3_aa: CASLWRDSVLGQYF
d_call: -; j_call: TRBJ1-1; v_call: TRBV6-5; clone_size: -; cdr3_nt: TGTGCCAGCACTCCTCCGGGGGGAGGGACTGAAGCTTTCTTT; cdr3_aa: CASTPPGGGTEAFF
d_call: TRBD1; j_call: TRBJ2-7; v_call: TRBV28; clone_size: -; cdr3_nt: TGTGCCAGCAGCTGGACAGGGGGCGGACGGACCTACGAGCAGTACTTC; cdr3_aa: CASSWTGGGRTYEQYF
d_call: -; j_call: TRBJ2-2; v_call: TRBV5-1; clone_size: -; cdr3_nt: TGCGCCAGCAGCTTGCGTAGTCAATCCGGGGAGCTGTTTTTT; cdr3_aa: CASSLRSQSGELFF
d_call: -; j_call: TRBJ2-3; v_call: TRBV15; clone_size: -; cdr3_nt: TGTGCCACCAGCAAGGGAGGGGGGAGCGCGGCAGATACGCAGTATTTT; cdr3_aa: CATSKGGGSAADTQYF
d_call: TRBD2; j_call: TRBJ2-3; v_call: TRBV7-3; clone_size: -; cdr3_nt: TGTGCCAGCAGCTCCCAAGCGGGAGGATTCTCAGATACGCAGTATTTT; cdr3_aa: CASSSQAGGFSDTQYF
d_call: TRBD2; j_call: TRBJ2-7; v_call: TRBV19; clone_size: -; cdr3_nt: TGTGCCAGTAGCCCCGGGACTAGCGGGAGGTACGAGCAGTACTTC; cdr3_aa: CASSPGTSGRYEQYF
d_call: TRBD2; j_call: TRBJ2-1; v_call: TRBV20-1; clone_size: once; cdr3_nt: TGCAGTGCTAGTGGTCCCCCTGGGGGACTAGCGGGAGGGGGTCGCAATGAGCAGTTCTTC; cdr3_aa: CSASGPPGGLAGGGRNEQFF